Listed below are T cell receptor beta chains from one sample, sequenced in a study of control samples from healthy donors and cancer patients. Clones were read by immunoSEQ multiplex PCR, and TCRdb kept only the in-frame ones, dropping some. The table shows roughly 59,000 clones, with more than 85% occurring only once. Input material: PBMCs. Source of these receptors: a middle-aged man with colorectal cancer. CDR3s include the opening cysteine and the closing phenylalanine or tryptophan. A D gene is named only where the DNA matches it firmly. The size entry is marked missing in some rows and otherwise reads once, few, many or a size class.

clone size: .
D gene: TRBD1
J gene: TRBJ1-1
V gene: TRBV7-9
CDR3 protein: CASSLGLGQASRAFF
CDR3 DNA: TGTGCCAGCAGCTTAGGACTCGGACAGGCGAGTCGAGCTTTCTTT

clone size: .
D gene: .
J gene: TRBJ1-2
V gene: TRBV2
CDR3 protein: CASSSDSGYTF
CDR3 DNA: TGTGCCAGCAGTTCTGATTCTGGCTACACCTTC

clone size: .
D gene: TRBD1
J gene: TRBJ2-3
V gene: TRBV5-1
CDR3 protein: CASSLGTGSDTQYF
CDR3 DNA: TGCGCCAGCAGCTTGGGGACAGGGTCAGATACGCAGTATTTT

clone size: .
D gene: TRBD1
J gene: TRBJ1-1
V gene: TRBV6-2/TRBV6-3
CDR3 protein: CASSYPLGTGGTEAFF
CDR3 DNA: TGTGCCAGCAGTTACCCACTCGGGACAGGGGGCACTGAAGCTTTCTTT

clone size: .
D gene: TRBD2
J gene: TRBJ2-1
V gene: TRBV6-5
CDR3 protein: CASSSSGGGNEQFF
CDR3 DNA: TGTGCCAGCAGCTCCAGCGGGGGAGGGAATGAGCAGTTCTTC

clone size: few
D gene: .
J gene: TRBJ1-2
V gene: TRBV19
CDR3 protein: CASTSARGQSHYGYTF
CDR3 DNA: TGTGCCAGTACCTCGGCTCGAGGACAGTCCCACTATGGCTACACCTTC

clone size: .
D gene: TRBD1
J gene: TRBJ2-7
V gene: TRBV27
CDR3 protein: CASSLGQGANEQYF
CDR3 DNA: TGTGCCAGCAGTTTGGGACAGGGGGCTAACGAGCAGTACTTC

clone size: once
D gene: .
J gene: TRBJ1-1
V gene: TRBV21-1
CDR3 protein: CASIWTPEGNTEAFF
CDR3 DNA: TGTGCCAGCATCTGGACACCTGAAGGGAACACTGAAGCTTTCTTT

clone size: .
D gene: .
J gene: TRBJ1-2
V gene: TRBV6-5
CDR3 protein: CASTSYLVPSYGYTF
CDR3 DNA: TGTGCCAGCACCTCCTACCTCGTGCCCTCCTATGGCTACACCTTC

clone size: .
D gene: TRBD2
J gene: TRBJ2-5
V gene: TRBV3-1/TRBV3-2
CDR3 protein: CASSRDYRGGTQYF
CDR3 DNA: TGTGCCAGCAGCCGGGACTACCGCGGTGGGACCCAGTACTTC

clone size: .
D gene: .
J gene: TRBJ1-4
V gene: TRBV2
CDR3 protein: CASEGRGGEKLFF
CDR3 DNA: TGTGCCAGCGAGGGGCGGGGAGGTGAAAAACTGTTTTTT

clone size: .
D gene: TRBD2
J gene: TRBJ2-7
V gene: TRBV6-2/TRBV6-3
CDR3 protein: CASSRTSGSPRYEQYF
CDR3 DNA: TGTGCCAGCAGCAGGACTAGCGGGAGTCCCCGTTACGAGCAGTACTTC

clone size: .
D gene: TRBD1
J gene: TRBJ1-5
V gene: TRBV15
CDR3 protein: CATSRDWTGSNQPQHF
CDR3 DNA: TGTGCCACCAGCAGAGATTGGACAGGATCCAATCAGCCCCAGCATTTT

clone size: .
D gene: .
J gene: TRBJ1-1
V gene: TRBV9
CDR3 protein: CASSPRDRMNTEAFF
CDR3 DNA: TGTGCCAGCAGCCCCCGGGACCGTATGAACACTGAAGCTTTCTTT

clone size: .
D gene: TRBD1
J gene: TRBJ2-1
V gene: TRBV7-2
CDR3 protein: CASSGRRGNEQFF
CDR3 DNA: TGTGCCAGCAGCGGACGCAGGGGGAATGAGCAGTTCTTC

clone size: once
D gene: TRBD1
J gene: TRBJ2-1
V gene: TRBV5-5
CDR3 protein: CASSLGLETGGLGEQFF
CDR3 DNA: TGTGCCAGCAGCTTGGGCCTTGAGACAGGGGGCTTGGGTGAGCAGTTCTTC

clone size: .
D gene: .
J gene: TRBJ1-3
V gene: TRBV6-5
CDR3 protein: CASSQKKGSGNTIYF
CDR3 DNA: TGTGCCAGCAGCCAAAAGAAGGGCTCTGGAAACACCATATATTTT

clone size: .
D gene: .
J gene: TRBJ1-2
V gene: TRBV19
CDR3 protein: CASSTQGNYGYTF
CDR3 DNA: TGTGCCAGTAGTACACAGGGCAACTATGGCTACACCTTC

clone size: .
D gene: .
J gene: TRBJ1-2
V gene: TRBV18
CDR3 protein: CASSPGSATSYGYTF
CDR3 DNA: TGTGCCAGCTCACCTGGTTCGGCCACTTCCTATGGCTACACCTTC

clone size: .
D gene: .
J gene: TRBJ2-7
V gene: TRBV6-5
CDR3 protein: CASSLGGQGKREQYF
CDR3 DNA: TGTGCCAGCAGTTTGGGCGGCCAGGGAAAGCGCGAGCAGTACTTC

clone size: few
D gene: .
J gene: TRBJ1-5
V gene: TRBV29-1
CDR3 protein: CSARIGNQPQHF
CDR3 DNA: TGCAGCGCACGTATTGGCAATCAGCCCCAGCATTTT

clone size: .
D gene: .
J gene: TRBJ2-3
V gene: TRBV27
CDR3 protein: CASRTEGARVLRGFSTDTQYF
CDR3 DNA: TGTGCCAGCAGAACAGAAGGGGCTAGAGTCCTTCGGGGGTTTAGCACAGATACGCAGTATTTT

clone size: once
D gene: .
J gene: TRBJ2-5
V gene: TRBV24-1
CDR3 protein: CATSDFRGQQSNRGTQYF
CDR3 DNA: TGTGCCACCAGTGATTTTCGAGGCCAACAATCCAACCGGGGGACCCAGTACTTC

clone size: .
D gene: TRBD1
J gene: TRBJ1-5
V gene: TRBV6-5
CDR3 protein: CASSWTGDSNQPQHF
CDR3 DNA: TGTGCCAGCAGTTGGACAGGGGACAGCAATCAGCCCCAGCATTTT

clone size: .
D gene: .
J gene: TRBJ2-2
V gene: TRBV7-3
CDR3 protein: CASRMDQNTGELFF
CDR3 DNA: TGTGCCAGCAGAATGGACCAGAACACCGGGGAGCTGTTTTTT

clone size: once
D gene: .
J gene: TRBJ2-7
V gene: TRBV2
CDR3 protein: CASSEWGEAYEQYF
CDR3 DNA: TGTGCCAGCAGTGAATGGGGAGAAGCCTACGAGCAGTACTTC

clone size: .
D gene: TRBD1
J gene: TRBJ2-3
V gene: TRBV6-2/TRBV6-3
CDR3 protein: CASSPGQFRLQYF
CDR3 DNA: TGTGCCAGCAGTCCGGGACAGTTCAGGCTTCAGTATTTT

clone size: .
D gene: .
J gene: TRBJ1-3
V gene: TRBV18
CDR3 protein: CASSPQGQNTIYF
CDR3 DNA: TGTGCCAGCTCACCCCAGGGTCAGAACACCATATATTTT